Shown below are 28 T cell receptor beta chains from a single sample sequenced in a study of PD-1 blockade in classical Hodgkin lymphoma. Sample time point: cycle 4 day 1 (C4D1), after five to seven weeks of nivolumab. Every patient experienced relapse after autologous stem cell transplantation, and brentuximab vedotin exposure varied. Assay: immunoSEQ multiplex PCR; the TCRdb copy retains only in-frame clones and omits some. This sample carries about 110,000 clones, over 85% of them seen once, and the ten largest clones take over 15%. The sample here was peripheral blood mononuclear cells (PBMCs), taken before the fourth cycle of nivolumab. The receptor set was obtained from a human donor with classical Hodgkin lymphoma.

This clone was picked up a small number of times. V gene TRBV5-4 combines with J gene TRBJ1-2; D ambiguous. V was clipped by 1 base and J by 3 bases, with 16 bases between them. Germline CDR1 SGHNT, CDR2 YYREEE (reference sequence). The CDR3 contains 16 residues. The CDR3, as DNA: TGTGCCAGCAGCTTGTCTGCTACACATCGGGACTATGGCTACACCTTC. As protein: CASSLSATHRDYGYTF.

This sequence joins TRBV7-6 and TRBJ2-7; D gene unclear. Trimming took 1 base from V and 2 from J, leaving 15 bases between them. Germline V CDR1 and CDR2: SGHVS, FNYEAQ. The CDR3 covers 16 residues. In nucleotides, the CDR3 is TGTGCCAGCAGCTTAGGCGGTCCCAATTCTCCCTACGAGCAGTACTTC. Its protein is CASSLGGPNSPYEQYF.

This chain uses TRBV15 with TRBJ2-4, with a weak D call TRBD1 (6 bases). Trimming took 1 base from V and 7 from J, leaving 17 bases between them. Germline V gene lookup returns CDR1 LNHNV and CDR2 YYDKDF (reference sequence). CDR3 length equals 16 residues. Written as DNA, the CDR3 is TGTGCCACCAGCAGAGCAGGCAACAGGGAAGGGAACATTCAGTACTTC. Protein sequence: CATSRAGNREGNIQYF.

This rearrangement joins TRBV18 to TRBJ2-7, with D unresolved. The CDR3 sequence is 12 residues long. Germline CDR1 is KGHSH and CDR2 is LQKENI. V was cut by 2 bases and J by 0 bases, with 2 bases left in between. The CDR3 is CASSPGSYEQYF. CDR3 in DNA: TGTGCCAGCTCACCAGGCTCCTACGAGCAGTACTTC.

V usage is TRBV9 and J usage is TRBJ2-3, with TRBD2 matching 9 bases. Germline CDR1 is SGDLS and CDR2 is YYNGEE. The CDR3 contains 16 residues. V was pared by 0 bases and J by 1 base, with 3 bases of the junction left unmatched. The CDR3 spells CASSVGRGGGTDTQYF. CDR3 nucleotides: TGTGCCAGCAGCGTAGGACGCGGGGGGGGCACAGATACGCAGTATTTT. The variable domain in full, completed from reference TRBV9 and TRBJ2-3, reads DSGVTQTPKHLITATGQRVTLRCSPRSGDLSVYWYQQSLDQGLQFLIQYYNGEERAKGNILERFSAQQFPDLHSELNLSSLELGDSALYFCASSVGRGGGTDTQYFGPGTRLTVL.

The rearrangement links TRBV6-5 to TRBJ1-3, with D unresolved. V was shortened by 0 bases and J by 3 bases, with 6 bases between the two germline ends. CDR3 length: 14 amino acids. The germline gives CDR1 MNHEY, CDR2 SVGAGI. The CDR3 DNA sequence: TGTGCCAGCAGTTACTCGAACAGTGGAAACACCATATATTTT. It yields the protein CASSYSNSGNTIYF.

The chain has TRBV7-2 and TRBJ2-2; D may be TRBD1 or TRBD2 (5 bases each). The V gene lost 5 bases and the J gene lost 2 bases, with 12 bases spanning the gap. CDR3 length equals 15 residues. Germline assignment: CDR1 SGHTA and CDR2 FQGNSA. The CDR3 reads CASSPGPLNTGELFF. CDR3 nucleotides: TGTGCCAGCAGCCCGGGACCGCTCAACACCGGGGAGCTGTTTTTT.

The chain carries TRBV7-2 and TRBJ2-5; D not certain. Germline V lookup: CDR1 SGHTA, CDR2 FQGNSA. The CDR3 contains 13 residues. The ends were cut back, 5 bases at V and 5 bases at J, with 12 bases in the middle. The CDR3 loop reads CASSQPLMETQYF. CDR3 bases: TGTGCCAGCAGCCAGCCCCTCATGGAGACCCAGTACTTC. The full variable domain, its missing parts supplied by reference TRBV7-2 and TRBJ2-5, is GAGVSQSPSNKVTEKGKDVELRCDPISGHTALYWYRQSLGQGLEFLIYFQGNSAPDKSGLPSDRFSAERTGGSVSTLTIQRTQQEDSAVYLCASSQPLMETQYFGPGTRLLVL.

The rearrangement joins TRBV6-5 to TRBJ2-7; 7 bases fit TRBD2. CDR1 MNHEY and CDR2 SVGAGI come from the germline V gene. Trimming removed 2 bases from V and 3 bases from J; junction bases left unmatched: 4. The length of the CDR3 is 14 residues. The DNA for the CDR3 is TGTGCCAGCAGTTACGGCTTAGCGGGCTACGAGCAGTACTTC. Amino acids: CASSYGLAGYEQYF.

The chain uses TRBV19 and TRBJ1-5, with D maybe TRBD1 (6 bases). Trimming pared 7 bases from V and 1 base from J, leaving 17 bases between. Germline V CDR1 and CDR2: LNHDA, SQIVND (reference sequence). The CDR3 totals 16 residues. The DNA for the CDR3 is TGTGCCAGTACCCCCGGGGGGGGGCTGAGCAATCAGCCCCAGCATTTT. Protein product: CASTPGGGLSNQPQHF.

The chain has TRBV6-6 and TRBJ1-1, with D unclear. Germline lookup yields CDR1 MNHNY and CDR2 SVGAGI (reference sequence). This CDR3 has 13 residues. V gave up 4 bases and J gave up 1 base, with 7 bases separating them. In DNA, the CDR3 is TGTGCCAGCAGTTTAAAAGGGAACACTGAAGCTTTCTTT. Residues: CASSLKGNTEAFF.

The chain uses TRBV28 and TRBJ1-3; D is possibly TRBD1 (5 bases). V was cut by 4 bases and J by 0 bases, with 7 bases left in between. CDR1 is MDHEN and CDR2 is SYDVKM in the germline V gene. The CDR3 sequence is 14 residues long. DNA of the CDR3: TGTGCCAGCAGTTCGGGACCCTCTGGAAACACCATATATTTT. This codes for CASSSGPSGNTIYF. Based on the CDR3 plus reference TRBV28 and TRBJ1-3, the full variable domain is DVKVTQSSRYLVKRTGEKVFLECVQDMDHENMFWYRQDPGLGLRLIYFSYDVKMKEKGDIPEGYSVSREKKERFSLILESASTNQTSMYLCASSSGPSGNTIYFGEGSWLTVV.

CDR3 sequence (DNA): TGTGCCAGCAGCTTGGGGGGCCATGAGCAGTTCTTC. This codes for CASSLGGHEQFF. The chain recombines TRBV5-6 with TRBJ2-1; TRBD1 might be the D (5 bases). This CDR3 has 12 amino acids. CDR1 is SGHDT and CDR2 is YYEEEE in the germline V gene. Between the trimmed V and J ends, which lost 0 bases and 8 bases, there was a span of 6 bases.

The V call is TRBV29-1, the J call TRBJ2-1; D possibly uses TRBD1 or TRBD2 (5 bases each). This CDR3 has 13 amino acids. Germline assignment: CDR1 SQVTM and CDR2 ANQGSEA. The V end was cut by 7 bases, the J end by 2 bases, with 12 bases between. The CDR3 loop is CSASGPPYNEQFF. CDR3 DNA: TGCAGCGCCTCGGGGCCTCCCTACAATGAGCAGTTCTTC.

This rearrangement joins TRBV5-8 to TRBJ2-2; 9 bases are shared with TRBD1. Per germline, CDR1 SGHTS and CDR2 YDEGEE. Trimming at V came to 0 bases and at J to 6 bases, leaving 9 bases not matched to a gene. CDR3 size: 17 residues. The CDR3 is CASSLGTGGLGAGELFF. Here the CDR3 DNA reads TGTGCCAGCAGCTTGGGAACAGGGGGCCTCGGGGCCGGGGAGCTGTTTTTT.

About this clone itself: The CDR3 end shows no conserved phenylalanine or tryptophan, and so a read error is likely. V is TRBV9 and J is TRBJ1-2, with D uncertain. CDR1 SGDLS and CDR2 YYNGEE come from the germline V gene. The CDR3 totals 13 residues. Trimming left V 0 bases short and J 4 bases short, with 7 bases between. The CDR3 here is CASSVGDGYGYTL. The CDR3 DNA sequence: TGTGCCAGCAGCGTAGGAGACGGCTATGGCTACACCCTC.

The gene calls are TRBV4-2 and TRBJ2-1, with no clear D. This CDR3 spans 15 amino acids. Germline V lookup: CDR1 LGHNA, CDR2 YNFKEQ. The germline V and J ends were trimmed by 0 bases and 2 bases, with 8 bases remaining between them. In DNA, the CDR3 is TGTGCCAGCAGCCAAGACCACTCCGCCTACAATGAGCAGTTCTTC. Translating it yields CASSQDHSAYNEQFF.

This clone has more than one count but fewer than ten. The chain uses TRBV11-2 and TRBJ1-1; 10 positions match TRBD1. This CDR3 comprises 17 residues. Trimming removed 5 bases from V and 1 base from J; junction bases left unmatched: 10. The germline gives CDR1 SGHAT, CDR2 FQNNGV. For the CDR3, the DNA is TGTGCCAGCAGCGAAGGAGGGACAGGGGCTTCGAACACTGAAGCTTTCTTT. Translated, it gives CASSEGGTGASNTEAFF. The variable domain in full, with the rest retrieved from reference TRBV11-2 and TRBJ1-1, is EAGVAQSPRYKIIEKRQSVAFWCNPISGHATLYWYQQILGQGPKLLIQFQNNGVVDDSQLPKDRFSAERLKGVDSTLKIQPAKLEDSAVYLCASSEGGTGASNTEAFFGQGTRLTVV.

The J gene is TRBJ2-5, the V gene TRBV5-4; TRBD2 aligns across 11 bases. Per the germline V gene, CDR1 is SGHNT and CDR2 is YYREEE (reference sequence). V lost 4 bases and J lost 5; bases outside the gene matches: 4. The CDR3 contains 14 residues. CDR3 loop: CASSLRTSGETQYF. CDR3 sequence (DNA): TGTGCCAGCAGCCTCCGGACTAGCGGGGAGACCCAGTACTTC. Full variable domain (rest looked up from reference TRBV5-4 and TRBJ2-5): ETGVTQSPTHLIKTRGQQVTLRCSSQSGHNTVSWYQQALGQGPQFIFQYYREEENGRGNFPPRFSGLQFPNYSSELNVNALELDDSALYLCASSLRTSGETQYFGPGTRLLVL.

V usage is TRBV30 and J usage is TRBJ1-2; 7 bases fit TRBD1. Germline CDR1 GTSNPN, CDR2 SVGIG (reference sequence). With 2 bases clipped from V and 4 bases from J, the junction kept 4 bases outside the gene matches. The CDR3 totals 13 residues. CDR3 in DNA: TGTGCCTGGAGTCTGGCAGGGGGCTATGGCTACACCTTC. Encoded protein: CAWSLAGGYGYTF.

The chain recombines TRBV27 with TRBJ1-2; possibly TRBD1 for D (6 bases). The V and J ends lost 1 base and 5 bases respectively, with 14 bases between them. Per germline, CDR1 MNHEY and CDR2 SMNVEV (reference sequence). The CDR3 is 15 residues long. CDR3 DNA: TGTGCCAGCAGTTTATTTGGGGGGCTTGGGTATGGCTACACCTTC. Protein product: CASSLFGGLGYGYTF.

The chain recombines TRBV10-2 with TRBJ1-1; maybe TRBD1 (5 bases). This CDR3 spans 13 amino acids. Germline V gene lookup returns CDR1 WSHSY and CDR2 SAAADI. V lost 4 bases, J lost 4 bases, and 10 bases lay in between. CDR3 nucleotides: TGCGCCAGCAGTGGGGCCAGGGTCACTGAAGCTTTCTTT. Translating it yields CASSGARVTEAFF.

The chain has TRBV27 and TRBJ2-1, with 11 bases that match TRBD2. CDR1 and CDR2 from the germline V gene are MNHEY and SMNVEV (reference sequence). There are 15 residues in the CDR3. V was clipped by 3 bases and J by 3 bases; unmatched bases: 1. CDR3 sequence: CASSLGTSGYNEQFF. DNA of the CDR3: TGTGCCAGCAGTTTGGGGACTAGCGGCTACAATGAGCAGTTCTTC.

The V call is TRBV5-1, the J call TRBJ2-5, with 7 bases that match TRBD2. The V gene's germline CDR1 is SGHRS and CDR2 YFSETQ. Trimming removed 0 bases from V and 5 bases from J; junction bases left unmatched: 10. The CDR3 is 16 amino acids. The CDR3: CASSLGPSGPLETQYF. In DNA form, the CDR3 reads TGCGCCAGCAGCTTGGGGCCTAGCGGTCCACTGGAGACCCAGTACTTC.

The gene calls are TRBV25-1 and TRBJ2-3; 8 nucleotides line up with TRBD2. V lost 6 bases, J lost 7 bases, and 15 bases stayed unmatched. From germline, CDR1 is MGHDK and CDR2 SYGVNS. The length of the CDR3 is 16 residues. CDR3 nucleotides: TGTGCCAGCAGCCCCCCTGAGTGGAGCGGGAGCTATACGCAGTATTTT. It codes for CASSPPEWSGSYTQYF.

This rearrangement joins TRBV7-9 to TRBJ2-3; D gene ambiguous. V dropped 3 bases and J dropped 1 base, with 2 bases sitting between them. CDR3 size: 12 residues. Per the germline V gene, CDR1 is SEHNR and CDR2 is FQNEAQ (reference sequence). The CDR3 nucleotides are TGTGCCAGCAGCTTGGGCACAGATACGCAGTATTTT. Its translation: CASSLGTDTQYF.

The J gene is TRBJ1-1, the V gene TRBV29-1, with D unresolved. Germline V gene sequence: CDR1 SQVTM, CDR2 ANQGSEA. This CDR3 has 13 amino acids. V gave up 4 bases and J gave up 4 bases, with 13 bases separating them. CDR3 sequence (DNA): TGCAGCGTTGCGTCCGGAGGTAGCACTGAAGCTTTCTTT. Translating it yields CSVASGGSTEAFF.

The V gene is TRBV29-1, the J gene TRBJ1-1; D is ambiguous. Trimming cost V 2 bases and J 1 base, with 11 bases left between them. Germline loops: CDR1 SQVTM, CDR2 ANQGSEA. This CDR3 region has 14 residues. Here the CDR3 reads CSVEKGRRNTEAFF. Here the CDR3 DNA reads TGCAGCGTTGAAAAGGGTAGGAGGAACACTGAAGCTTTCTTT.